One T cell receptor (beta chain) is described in this entry. Its antigen is currently unknown. The PCR made use of 60 Vbeta and 13 Jbeta primers. Libraries were prepared by immunoSEQ multiplex PCR; TCRdb keeps only in-frame clonotypes and omits some of them. This table has about 130,000 clones, approximately 70% appearing once. The donors (healthy individuals) were bone marrow donors. The germline V and J ends were trimmed by 0 bases and 5 bases, with 17 bases remaining between them. Germline V gene data show CDR1 as SGHNT and CDR2 as YYREEE (reference sequence). This CDR3 has 16 amino acids. These data come from a study of cytomegalovirus exposure and HLA in healthy donors. General study results and limits: Further analysis was carried out later, and it showed several of the most significant clusters appearing linked to common viral pathogens. Judged likely to be a sequencing artifact was a cluster of highly shared sequence variants.

V gene TRBV5-4 combines with J gene TRBJ1-2; no reliable D call. Sequenced material: PBMCs. The clonotype comes from a woman aged 55-70 years in good health and CMV-seropositive. The CDR3 DNA sequence: TGTGCCAGCAGCTTGGGGGGAGAGGGCAGGCTTTATGGCTACACCTTC. This sequence encodes CASSLGGEGRLYGYTF.